This note documents a single T cell receptor beta chain sequence. The data derive from a study of blood T cell repertoires in COVID-19. The CDR3 extends over 11 amino acids. CDR1 GTSNPN and CDR2 SVGIG come from the germline V gene (reference sequence). Trimming removed 1 base at V and 12 bases at J, with 10 bases between. Method: immunoSEQ multiplex PCR; TCRdb's copy keeps in-frame clones and lacks some. This table holds 200,000 to 250,000 clones, 82% found once. This clonotype was obtained from a woman older than 75 with active or convalescent COVID-19. Material: peripheral blood. This sequence joins TRBV30 and TRBJ2-1; D unresolved. This CDR3 reads CAWSEAERQFF. The CDR3 nucleotides are TGTGCCTGGAGTGAGGCGGAGCGGCAGTTCTTC.